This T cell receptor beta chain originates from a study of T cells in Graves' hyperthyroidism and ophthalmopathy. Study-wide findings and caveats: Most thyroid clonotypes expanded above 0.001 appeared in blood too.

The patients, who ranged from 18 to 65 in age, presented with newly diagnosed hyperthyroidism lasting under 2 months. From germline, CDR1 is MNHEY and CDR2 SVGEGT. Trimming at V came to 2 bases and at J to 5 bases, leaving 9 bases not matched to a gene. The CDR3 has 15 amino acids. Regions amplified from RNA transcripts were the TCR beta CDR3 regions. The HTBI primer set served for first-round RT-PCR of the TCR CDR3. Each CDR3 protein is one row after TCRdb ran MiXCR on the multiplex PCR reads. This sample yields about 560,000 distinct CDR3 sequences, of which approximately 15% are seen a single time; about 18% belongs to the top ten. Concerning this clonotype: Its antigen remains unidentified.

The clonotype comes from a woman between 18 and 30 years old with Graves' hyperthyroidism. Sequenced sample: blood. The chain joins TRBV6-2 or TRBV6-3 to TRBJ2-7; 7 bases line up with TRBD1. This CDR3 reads CASSYQGQVVHEQYF. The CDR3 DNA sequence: TGTGCCAGCAGTTACCAAGGACAGGTGGTCCACGAGCAGTACTTC.